This T cell receptor (beta chain) was recovered during a study of cytomegalovirus exposure and HLA in healthy donors. Findings and limits, study-wide: Researchers catalogued about 150 TCR beta chains as cytomegalovirus-associated. Three chains tied to CMV proved CMV antigen-specific in vitro.

Germline V gives CDR1 MGHRA, CDR2 YSYEKL. The CDR3 has 16 amino acids. V shed 4 bases and J shed 0 bases, with 14 bases lying between them. Measured with immunoSEQ multiplex PCR; TCRdb has only the in-frame clones, and not every one. Among approximately 230,000 clones listed, approximately 84% were seen once. From the 120-subject validation cohort, which was separate from the approximately 700-subject first cohort, the donors were drawn. Regarding this clone: Antigen: not known.

This TCR was recovered from a man aged 18 to 29 in good health and CMV-seropositive. The chain couples TRBV4-1 to TRBJ2-3, with unresolved D. The sequencing sample was made of PBMCs. CDR3: CASSRRLAASTDTQYF. CDR3 nucleotides: TGCGCCAGCAGCCGCCGACTTGCAGCAAGCACAGATACGCAGTATTTT.